This is a list of T cell receptor beta chains from one sample in a study of identical twins. From the 5' RACE reads, TCRdb called clonotypes with MiXCR, one entry per CDR3 protein. The sample records roughly 540,000 distinct CDR3 sequences, roughly 21% being singletons. These data also formed part of another study, on T cells expressing NK-cell markers.

Sequencing input: CD4+ T cells sorted from blood. These receptors came from a woman aged 18-29 years in good health. CDR3s include the opening cysteine and the closing phenylalanine or tryptophan. D genes are given only for firm matches. Part of the rows lack a size; the others show once, few, many or a class for expanded clones.

>-|TRBJ2-1|TRBV7-9|TRBD2
CASTPRGDEQFF
TGTGCCAGCACCCCCCGGGGGGATGAGCAGTTCTTC
>-|TRBJ2-2|TRBV5-1|TRBD1
CASSSFGTGGVGELFF
TGCGCCAGCAGCTCCTTCGGGACAGGGGGTGTCGGGGAGCTGTTTTTT
>-|TRBJ2-2|TRBV20-1|TRBD1
CSAREPGQGAGEPFF
TGCAGTGCTAGAGAGCCGGGACAGGGGGCCGGGGAGCCGTTTTTT
>-|TRBJ2-7|TRBV5-1|TRBD1
CASSLRQGHYEQYF
TGCGCCAGCAGCTTGAGACAGGGTCACTACGAGCAGTACTTC
>few|TRBJ2-7|TRBV20-1|-
CSARSESAHEQYF
TGCAGTGCTAGAAGCGAATCAGCCCACGAGCAGTACTTC
>many|TRBJ2-1|TRBV12-3/TRBV12-4|TRBD1
CASSLRDSLEQFF
TGTGCCAGCAGTTTACGGGACAGTCTTGAGCAGTTCTTC
>-|TRBJ2-3|TRBV6-5|-
CASTSGPYTDTQYF
TGTGCCAGCACTTCGGGACCCTACACAGATACGCAGTATTTT
>few|TRBJ1-1|TRBV3-1|-
CASSTIGHGTPSEAFF
TGTGCCAGCAGTACCATTGGACACGGGACACCGAGTGAAGCTTTCTTT
>few|TRBJ2-1|TRBV20-1|-
CSARDIEGVYSYNEQFF
TGCAGTGCTAGAGATATCGAGGGGGTATACTCCTACAATGAGCAGTTCTTC
>many|TRBJ2-3|TRBV5-1|TRBD2
CASSLGAGADTQYF
TGCGCCAGCAGCTTGGGAGCGGGAGCAGATACGCAGTATTTT
>few|TRBJ2-7|TRBV20-1|-
CSAQDLYEQYF
TGCAGTGCCCAGGACCTTTACGAGCAGTACTTC
>-|TRBJ1-1|TRBV12-3/TRBV12-4|-
CASRIGGNTEAFF
TGTGCCAGCAGAATAGGGGGGAACACTGAAGCTTTCTTT
>once|TRBJ2-3|TRBV6-5|-
CASSYRGATTYTQYF
TGTGCCAGCAGTTACCGGGGGGCTACCACATATACGCAGTATTTT
>-|TRBJ2-1|TRBV20-1|TRBD2
CSATLRGAYNEQFF
TGCAGTGCAACCCTCCGGGGGGCCTACAATGAGCAGTTCTTC
>-|TRBJ2-2|TRBV9|-
CASSAIGQPPTGELFF
TGTGCCAGCAGCGCAATTGGCCAGCCACCCACCGGGGAGCTGTTTTTT
>-|TRBJ2-3|TRBV5-1|-
CASSGGVDTQYF
TGCGCCAGCTCCGGTGGAGTAGATACGCAGTATTTT
>many|TRBJ2-5|TRBV12-3/TRBV12-4|-
CASSPRGKETQYF
TGTGCCAGCAGTCCCCGAGGGAAAGAGACCCAGTACTTC
>many|TRBJ1-6|TRBV5-1|-
CASSTERLTAPLHF
TGCGCCAGCAGCACGGAACGGTTGACGGCACCCCTCCACTTT
>-|TRBJ2-3|TRBV9|TRBD2
CASSDTPSRGGTDTQYF
TGTGCCAGCAGTGATACCCCTTCGCGGGGGGGCACAGATACGCAGTATTTT
>many|TRBJ2-7|TRBV9|TRBD2
CASSVGGRETEQYF
TGTGCCAGCAGCGTAGGCGGGAGGGAGACCGAGCAGTACTTC
>few|TRBJ2-2|TRBV6-2/TRBV6-3|TRBD2
CASSTLAALTGELFF
TGTGCCAGCAGCACACTAGCGGCCCTCACCGGGGAGCTGTTTTTT
>few|TRBJ1-4|TRBV20-1|-
CSAGAQGINEKLFF
TGCAGTGCGGGGGCGCAGGGGATTAATGAAAAACTGTTTTTT
>few|TRBJ1-1|TRBV20-1|-
CSANRRNTEAFF
TGCAGTGCTAACAGGAGAAACACTGAAGCTTTCTTT
>few|TRBJ2-7|TRBV5-1|TRBD2
CASSLNVQGLAGPGEQYF
TGCGCCAGCAGCTTGAACGTTCAAGGACTAGCGGGCCCTGGCGAGCAGTACTTC
>-|TRBJ1-3|TRBV6-1|-
CASRRDLSGNTIYF
TGTGCCAGCAGGCGGGACCTCTCTGGAAACACCATATATTTT
>once|TRBJ2-5|TRBV9|-
CASSVAPVGTQETQYF
TGTGCCAGCAGCGTAGCCCCAGTAGGGACCCAAGAGACCCAGTACTTC
>few|TRBJ2-7|TRBV3-1|TRBD2
CASRGRGSYEQYF
TGTGCCAGCAGGGGGCGGGGGAGCTACGAGCAGTACTTC
>few|TRBJ2-1|TRBV24-1|-
CATSDSRANSYNEQFF
TGTGCCACCAGTGATTCGAGAGCGAACTCCTACAATGAGCAGTTCTTC
>many|TRBJ2-1|TRBV29-1|-
CSVAAQPHDWNEQFF
TGCAGCGTTGCAGCACAGCCCCATGATTGGAATGAGCAGTTCTTC
>few|TRBJ1-4|TRBV5-1|-
CASSLDPSGGKLFF
TGCGCCAGCAGCTTGGACCCCTCCGGCGGAAAACTGTTTTTT
>many|TRBJ2-7|TRBV5-5|-
CASSLVAITIYEQYF
TGTGCCAGCAGCTTGGTGGCGATTACGATCTACGAGCAGTACTTC
>-|TRBJ2-1|TRBV6-2/TRBV6-3|-
CASTTWGQSSYNEQFF
TGTGCCAGCACGACCTGGGGACAAAGCTCCTACAATGAGCAGTTCTTC
>few|TRBJ2-1|TRBV20-1|-
CSARDWANAYNEQFF
TGCAGTGCTAGAGATTGGGCTAACGCCTACAATGAGCAGTTCTTC
>-|TRBJ2-7|TRBV20-1|-
CSASTQRREEQYF
TGCAGTGCTAGCACGCAACGAAGGGAGGAGCAGTACTTC
>-|TRBJ1-2|TRBV12-3/TRBV12-4|TRBD1
CASRLQGAGYTF
TGTGCCAGCAGACTACAGGGGGCTGGCTACACCTTC
>-|TRBJ2-3|TRBV29-1|TRBD1
CSVGPGRGPTDMQYF
TGCAGCGTGGGCCCGGGCAGGGGGCCGACAGATATGCAGTATTTT
>-|TRBJ2-1|TRBV5-1|-
CASSLATGVGNEQFF
TGCGCCAGCAGCTTGGCCACGGGGGTTGGGAATGAGCAGTTCTTC
>few|TRBJ1-2|TRBV20-1|-
CSASRVGDGGYTF
TGCAGTGCTAGCAGGGTAGGGGATGGGGGCTACACCTTC
>few|TRBJ2-4|TRBV20-1|TRBD2
CSAGLAGNIQYF
TGCAGTGCTGGACTAGCGGGAAACATTCAGTACTTC
>few|TRBJ2-1|TRBV12-3/TRBV12-4|TRBD1
CASSEAGTGFGEQFF
TGTGCCAGCAGCGAAGCCGGGACAGGGTTCGGTGAGCAGTTCTTC
>few|TRBJ1-5|TRBV5-6|-
CASSRRGGTQPQHF
TGTGCCAGCAGCCGCCGGGGTGGGACCCAGCCCCAGCATTTT